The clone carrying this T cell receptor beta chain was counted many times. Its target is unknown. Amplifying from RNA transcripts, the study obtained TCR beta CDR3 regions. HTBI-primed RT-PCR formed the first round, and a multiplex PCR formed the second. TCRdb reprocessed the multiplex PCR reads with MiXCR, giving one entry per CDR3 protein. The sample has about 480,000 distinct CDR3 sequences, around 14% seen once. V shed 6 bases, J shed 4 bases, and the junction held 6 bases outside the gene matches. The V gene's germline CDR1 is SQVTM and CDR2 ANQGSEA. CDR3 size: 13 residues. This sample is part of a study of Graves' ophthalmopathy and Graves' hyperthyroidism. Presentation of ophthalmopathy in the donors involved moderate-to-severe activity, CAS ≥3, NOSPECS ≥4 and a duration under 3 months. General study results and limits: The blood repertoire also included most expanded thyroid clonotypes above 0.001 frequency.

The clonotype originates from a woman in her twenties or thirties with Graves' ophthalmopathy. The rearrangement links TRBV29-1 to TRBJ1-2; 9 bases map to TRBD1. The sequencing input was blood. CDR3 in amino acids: CSVRQGGSYGYTF. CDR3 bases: TGCAGCGTGCGACAGGGGGGCAGCTATGGCTACACCTTC.